This T cell receptor (beta chain) was captured in a study of T cell repertoires in cytomegalovirus infection. Study-wide background: The study used recently identified HLA-C-restricted and well-studied HLA-B-restricted CMV epitopes. It can be stated that public TCR beta signatures indicated CMV infection as well as a matching HLA type. General study findings and limits: CMV-specific HLA-C-restricted TCR beta clonotypes dominated the ex vivo response. Cumulated frequencies of public TCR beta families served to identify carriers of CMV plus the relevant HLA.

In TCRdb, the reads were re-called with MiXCR into one record per CDR3 protein. The repertoire holds some 270,000 distinct CDR3 sequences, with 20% to 25% as singletons. This clonotype was observed at least ten times. As yet, its antigen is unknown. The sequencing here drew on cultured PBMCs, taken from culture after CMV antigen stimulation. The receptor was isolated from a human donor in good health (CMV status not recorded). Some clones in this sample may be carry-over from other donors' samples.

The CDR3 sequence is CAISESFAPEQFF. For the CDR3, the DNA is TGTGCCATCAGTGAATCGTTCGCCCCTGAGCAGTTCTTC. The chain links TRBV10-3 to TRBJ2-1, with unresolved D. V was cut by 3 bases and J by 9 bases, with 12 bases left in between. The CDR3 consists of 13 residues. Germline values: CDR1 ENHRY, CDR2 SYGVKD.